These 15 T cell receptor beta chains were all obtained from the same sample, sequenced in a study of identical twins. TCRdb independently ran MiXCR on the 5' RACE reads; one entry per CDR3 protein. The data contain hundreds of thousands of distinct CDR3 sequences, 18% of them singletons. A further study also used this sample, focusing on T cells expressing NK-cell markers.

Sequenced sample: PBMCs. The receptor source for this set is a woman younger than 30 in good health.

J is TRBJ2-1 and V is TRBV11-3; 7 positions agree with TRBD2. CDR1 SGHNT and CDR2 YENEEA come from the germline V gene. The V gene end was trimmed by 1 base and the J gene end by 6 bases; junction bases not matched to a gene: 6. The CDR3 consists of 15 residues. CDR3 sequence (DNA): TGTGCCAGCAGCTTAGTCGGGGGGTTTATCAATGAGCAGTTCTTC. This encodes CASSLVGGFINEQFF.

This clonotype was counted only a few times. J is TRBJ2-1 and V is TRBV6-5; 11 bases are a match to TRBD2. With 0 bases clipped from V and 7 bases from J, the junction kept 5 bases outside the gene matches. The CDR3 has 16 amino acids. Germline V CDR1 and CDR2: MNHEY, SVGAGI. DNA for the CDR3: TGTGCCAGCAGTTACTCGCTAGCGGGGGGCATAAATGAGCAGTTCTTC. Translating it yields CASSYSLAGGINEQFF.

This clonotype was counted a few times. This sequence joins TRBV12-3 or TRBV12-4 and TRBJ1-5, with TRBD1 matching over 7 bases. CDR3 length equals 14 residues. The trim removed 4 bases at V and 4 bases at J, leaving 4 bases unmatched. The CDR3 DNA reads TGTGCCAGCAGTTGGGGGACAGCAAATCAGCCCCAGCATTTT. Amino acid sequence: CASSWGTANQPQHF.

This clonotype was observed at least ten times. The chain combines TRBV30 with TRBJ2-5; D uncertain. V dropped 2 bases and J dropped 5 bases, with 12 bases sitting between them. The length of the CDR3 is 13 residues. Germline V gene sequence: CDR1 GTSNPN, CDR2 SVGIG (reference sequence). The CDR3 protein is CAWSSRGGETQYF. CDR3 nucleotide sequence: TGTGCCTGGAGTTCACGCGGTGGGGAGACCCAGTACTTC.

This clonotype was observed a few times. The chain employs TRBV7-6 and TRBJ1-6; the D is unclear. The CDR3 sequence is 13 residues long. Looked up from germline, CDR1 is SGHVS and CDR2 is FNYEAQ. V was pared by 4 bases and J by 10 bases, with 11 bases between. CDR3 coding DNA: TGTGCCAGCAGCTCCGTGAATGGGTCACCCCTCCACTTT. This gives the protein CASSSVNGSPLHF.

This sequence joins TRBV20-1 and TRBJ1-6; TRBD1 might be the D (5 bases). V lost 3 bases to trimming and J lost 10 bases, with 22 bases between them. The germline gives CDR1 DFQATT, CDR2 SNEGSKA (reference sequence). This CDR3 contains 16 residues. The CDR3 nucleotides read TGCAGTGCTAGGGTTGGGGTGGAGGGGCTTGGGTCACCCCTCCACTTT. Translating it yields CSARVGVEGLGSPLHF.

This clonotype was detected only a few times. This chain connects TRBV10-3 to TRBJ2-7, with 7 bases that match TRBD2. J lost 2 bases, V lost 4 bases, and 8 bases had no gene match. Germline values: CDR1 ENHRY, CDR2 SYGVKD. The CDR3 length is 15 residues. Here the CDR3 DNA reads TGTGCCATCAGTGGACCGGAGCGGGGTGCCTACGAGCAGTACTTC. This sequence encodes CAISGPERGAYEQYF.

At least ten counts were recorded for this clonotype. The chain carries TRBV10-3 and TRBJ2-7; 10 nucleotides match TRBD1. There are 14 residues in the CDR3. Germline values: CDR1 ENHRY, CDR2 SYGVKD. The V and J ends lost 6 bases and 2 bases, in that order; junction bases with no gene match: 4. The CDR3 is CAISRQGAAYEQYF. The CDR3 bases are TGTGCCATCAGCAGACAGGGGGCCGCCTACGAGCAGTACTTC.

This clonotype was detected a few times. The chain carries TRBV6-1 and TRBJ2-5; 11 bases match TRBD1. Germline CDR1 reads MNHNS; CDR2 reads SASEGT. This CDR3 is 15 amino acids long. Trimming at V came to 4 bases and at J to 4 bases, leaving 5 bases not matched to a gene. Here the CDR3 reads CASSVRDRGSETQYF. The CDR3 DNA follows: TGTGCCAGCAGTGTCCGGGACAGGGGGTCAGAGACCCAGTACTTC.

CDR3 in DNA: TGTGCCAGCAGTTACAGTCCCAATCAGCCCCAGCATTTT. It specifies CASSYSPNQPQHF. The chain links TRBV12-3 or TRBV12-4 to TRBJ1-5, with D hard to call. The CDR3 covers 13 residues. V was shortened by 4 bases and J by 3 bases, with 7 bases between the two germline ends.

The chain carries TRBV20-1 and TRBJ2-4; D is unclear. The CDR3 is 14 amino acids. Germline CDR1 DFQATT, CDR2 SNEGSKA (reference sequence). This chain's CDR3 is CSGLVPLSKNIQYF. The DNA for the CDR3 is TGCAGCGGTCTAGTACCTTTGTCCAAAAACATTCAGTACTTC.

This CDR3 reads CASILTSGGNTGELFF. The CDR3 region has the DNA TGTGCCAGCATCCTGACTAGCGGGGGAAACACCGGGGAGCTGTTTTTT. The chain uses TRBV12-3 or TRBV12-4 and TRBJ2-2; 12 bases align to TRBD2. V lost 7 bases, J lost 2 bases, and 5 bases stayed unmatched. The CDR3 spans 16 residues.

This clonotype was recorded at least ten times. The CDR3 bases are TGTGCCATCATGAGTCCCAGATCCAATGAGCAGTTCTTC. This encodes CAIMSPRSNEQFF. This chain links TRBV10-3 with TRBJ2-1; D gene unclear. Germline CDR1 is ENHRY and CDR2 is SYGVKD. The ends were cut back, 7 bases at V and 6 bases at J, with 13 bases in the middle. The length of the CDR3 is 13 residues.

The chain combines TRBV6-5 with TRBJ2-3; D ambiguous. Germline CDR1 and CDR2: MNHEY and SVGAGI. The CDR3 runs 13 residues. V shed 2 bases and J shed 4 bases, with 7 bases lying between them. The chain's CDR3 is CASSYGWADTQYF. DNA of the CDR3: TGTGCCAGCAGTTACGGGTGGGCAGATACGCAGTATTTT.

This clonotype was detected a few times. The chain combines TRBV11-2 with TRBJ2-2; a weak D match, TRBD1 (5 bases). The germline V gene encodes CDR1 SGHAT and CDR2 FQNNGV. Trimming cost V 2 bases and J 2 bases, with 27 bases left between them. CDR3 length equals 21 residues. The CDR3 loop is CASSLSLFTWTTRYNTGELFF. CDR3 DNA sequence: TGTGCCAGCAGCTTATCTCTGTTTACCTGGACAACCAGGTACAACACCGGGGAGCTGTTTTTT. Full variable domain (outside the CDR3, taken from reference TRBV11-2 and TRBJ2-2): EAGVAQSPRYKIIEKRQSVAFWCNPISGHATLYWYQQILGQGPKLLIQFQNNGVVDDSQLPKDRFSAERLKGVDSTLKIQPAKLEDSAVYLCASSLSLFTWTTRYNTGELFFGEGSRLTVL.